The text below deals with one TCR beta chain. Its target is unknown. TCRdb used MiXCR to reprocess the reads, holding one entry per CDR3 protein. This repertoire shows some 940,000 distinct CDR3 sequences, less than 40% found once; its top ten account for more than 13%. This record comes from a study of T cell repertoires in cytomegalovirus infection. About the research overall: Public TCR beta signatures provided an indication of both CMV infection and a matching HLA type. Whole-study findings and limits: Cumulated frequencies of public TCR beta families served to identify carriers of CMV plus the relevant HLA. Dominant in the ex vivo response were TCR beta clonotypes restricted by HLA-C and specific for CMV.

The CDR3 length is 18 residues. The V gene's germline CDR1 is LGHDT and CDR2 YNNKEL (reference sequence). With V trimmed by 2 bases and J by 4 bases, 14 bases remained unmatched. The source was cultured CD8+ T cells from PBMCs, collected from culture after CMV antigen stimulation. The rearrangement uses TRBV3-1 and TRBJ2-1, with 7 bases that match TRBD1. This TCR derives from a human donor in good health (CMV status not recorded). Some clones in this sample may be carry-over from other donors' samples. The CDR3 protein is CASSQPGQVLGVYNEQFF. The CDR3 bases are TGTGCCAGCAGCCAACCCGGACAGGTCCTGGGGGTTTACAATGAGCAGTTCTTC.